The next 28 T cell receptor beta chains were all read from a single sample in a study of control samples from healthy donors and cancer patients. Sequenced by immunoSEQ multiplex PCR; TCRdb stores in-frame clones only, minus some. The sample has tens of thousands of clones, 80% to 95% seen once; the top ten hold around 1%. What was sequenced was PBMCs. The receptors come from a man younger than 45 with colorectal cancer.

The V call is TRBV5-1, the J call TRBJ2-5, with TRBD2 identical over 9 bases. Losses at the gene ends were 0 bases for V and 3 bases for J; bases not matched to a gene: 3. The length of the CDR3 is 15 residues. Per germline, CDR1 SGHRS and CDR2 YFSETQ. CDR3 DNA sequence: TGCGCCAGCAGCTTGGTAGCGGGGGCGGAAGAGACCCAGTACTTC. The encoded protein is CASSLVAGAEETQYF.

The chain couples TRBV30 to TRBJ1-3; D remains ambiguous. Per germline, CDR1 GTSNPN and CDR2 SVGIG (reference sequence). This CDR3 comprises 11 residues. V was trimmed by 1 base and J by 3 bases, leaving 1 base between them. CDR3: CAWSGGNTIYF. DNA for the CDR3: TGTGCCTGGAGTGGTGGAAACACCATATATTTT.

The chain couples TRBV25-1 to TRBJ2-3; D is undetermined. The CDR3 covers 16 residues. Germline loops: CDR1 MGHDK, CDR2 SYGVNS. V was trimmed by 4 bases and J by 3 bases, leaving 17 bases between them. The CDR3 protein is CASSARQAHLTDTQYF. The CDR3, as DNA: TGTGCCAGCAGTGCCAGACAAGCCCATTTAACAGATACGCAGTATTTT.

This rearrangement joins TRBV9 to TRBJ1-6; 12 nucleotides match TRBD1. This CDR3 has 14 amino acids. Looked up from germline, CDR1 is SGDLS and CDR2 is YYNGEE. The junction had 1 base not matched to a gene; V was cut back by 2 bases and J by 10 bases. Here the CDR3 DNA reads TGTGCCAGCAGCGTGGGGACAGGGGGCTCACCCCTCCACTTT. Its protein is CASSVGTGGSPLHF.

This sequence joins TRBV19 and TRBJ2-3; perhaps TRBD2 as D (5 bases). This CDR3 is 13 amino acids long. V dropped 8 bases and J dropped 2 bases, with 11 bases sitting between them. The germline gives CDR1 LNHDA, CDR2 SQIVND (reference sequence). The DNA for the CDR3 is TGTGCCAGTGGACTCACTTCCACAGATACGCAGTATTTT. Amino acids: CASGLTSTDTQYF.

The chain couples TRBV4-1 to TRBJ2-5; perhaps TRBD2 as D (5 bases). The V and J ends lost 3 bases and 5 bases respectively, with 22 bases between them. The CDR3 loop spans 17 amino acids. Germline lookup yields CDR1 MGHRA and CDR2 YSYEKL. The CDR3 DNA reads as TGCGCCAGCAGCCATCCAAGCCGAGGGTTAAGTGGGGAGACCCAGTACTTC. The encoded protein is CASSHPSRGLSGETQYF.

This sequence joins TRBV7-9 and TRBJ2-3; D could derive from TRBD1 or TRBD2 (6 bases each). From germline, CDR1 is SEHNR and CDR2 FQNEAQ (reference sequence). Trimming pared 0 bases from V and 0 bases from J, leaving 13 bases between. CDR3 length equals 17 residues. The CDR3 spells CASSLALTGTSTDTQYF. The CDR3 region has the DNA TGTGCCAGCAGCTTAGCGCTAACAGGGACTAGCACAGATACGCAGTATTTT.

The rearrangement uses TRBV29-1 and TRBJ1-1; D remains unclear. The CDR3 has 12 residues. Germline V gene lookup returns CDR1 SQVTM and CDR2 ANQGSEA. The V gene lost 6 bases and the J gene lost 5 bases, with 13 bases spanning the gap. CDR3: CSVSFGDTEAFF. CDR3 bases: TGCAGCGTCTCATTCGGGGATACTGAAGCTTTCTTT.

The chain has TRBV6-5 and TRBJ2-1; the D gene is possibly TRBD1 (6 bases). This CDR3 has 15 residues. Germline-derived CDR1 and CDR2 are MNHEY and SVGAGI. The germline V and J ends were trimmed by 6 bases and 3 bases, with 15 bases remaining between them. CDR3 DNA: TGTGCCAGCAGCTGGGACATCGGTCGCTACAATGAGCAGTTCTTC. Protein: CASSWDIGRYNEQFF.

The table lists this clone with a few counts. The V and J genes are TRBV20-1 and TRBJ2-3; unclear D gene. The germline V and J ends were trimmed by 3 bases and 2 bases, with 6 bases remaining between them. This CDR3 region has 12 residues. Germline V lookup: CDR1 DFQATT, CDR2 SNEGSKA (reference sequence). CDR3 protein: CSASQPTDTQYF. As DNA, the CDR3 is TGCAGTGCTAGTCAGCCCACAGATACGCAGTATTTT.

On this clone: This specimen includes other DNA sequences encoding the same CDR3. The J gene is TRBJ1-1, the V gene TRBV7-9; D gene uncertain. The CDR3 has 14 residues. Germline assignment: CDR1 SEHNR and CDR2 FQNEAQ (reference sequence). Between the trimmed V and J ends, which lost 1 base and 0 bases, there was a span of 6 bases. CDR3 protein: CASSLGRLNTEAFF. CDR3 DNA sequence: TGTGCCAGCAGCTTAGGCCGATTGAACACTGAAGCTTTCTTT.

The gene calls are TRBV6-6 and TRBJ2-3; no clear D gene. This CDR3 spans 16 amino acids. Trimming pared 0 bases from V and 0 bases from J, leaving 10 bases between. From germline, CDR1 is MNHNY and CDR2 SVGAGI (reference sequence). The DNA for the CDR3 is TGTGCCAGCAGTTACTCGACCAGAACTAGCACAGATACGCAGTATTTT. As protein: CASSYSTRTSTDTQYF.

There are a few counts of this clone. The chain links TRBV19 to TRBJ1-5; perhaps TRBD1 as D (6 bases). CDR1 LNHDA and CDR2 SQIVND come from the germline V gene (reference sequence). The CDR3 has 15 residues. Trimming took off 1 base at V and 1 base at J, with 8 bases between the two ends. The CDR3 is CASSIVTGSNQPQHF. The CDR3 DNA sequence: TGTGCCAGTAGTATAGTTACAGGGAGCAATCAGCCCCAGCATTTT.

This clone is a singleton in its sample. The rearrangement links TRBV19 to TRBJ1-2; D is unresolved. The length of the CDR3 is 16 residues. V lost 2 bases to trimming and J lost 8 bases, with 21 bases between them. Germline V gene sequence: CDR1 LNHDA, CDR2 SQIVND (reference sequence). The CDR3 sequence is CASSIQPPPSDMGYTF. CDR3 nucleotide sequence: TGTGCCAGTAGTATACAACCGCCACCATCAGACATGGGCTACACCTTC.

This clone was recorded only once. Other DNA sequences within the sample encode an identical CDR3. The chain joins TRBV20-1 to TRBJ1-1, with unresolved D. The CDR3 extends over 11 amino acids. V dropped 5 bases and J dropped 1 base, with 5 bases sitting between them. Germline V CDR1 and CDR2: DFQATT, SNEGSKA (reference sequence). CDR3 DNA: TGCAGTGCTGGAAGGAACACTGAAGCTTTCTTT. Translating gives CSAGRNTEAFF.

V gene TRBV7-2 combines with J gene TRBJ2-3; 10 bases line up with TRBD2. CDR1 is SGHTA, CDR2 FQGNSA, per germline. The ends lost 8 bases at V and 2 bases at J; junction bases unmatched: 7. The CDR3 covers 15 residues. Written as DNA, the CDR3 is TGTGCCAGCGGGTTAGCGGGGGGAAACACAGATACGCAGTATTTT. Protein sequence: CASGLAGGNTDTQYF.

This chain joins TRBV6-2 or TRBV6-3 and TRBJ1-5; a weak D match, TRBD1 (6 bases). Germline-derived CDR1 and CDR2 are MNHEY and SVGEGT. V was pared by 4 bases and J by 3 bases, with 10 bases between. The CDR3 spans 14 residues. Written as DNA, the CDR3 is TGTGCCAGCAGTTTTACAGGGTTCAATCAGCCCCAGCATTTT. Translating it yields CASSFTGFNQPQHF.

This rearrangement joins TRBV11-2 to TRBJ2-7; no clear D. Germline CDR1 reads SGHAT; CDR2 reads FQNNGV. There are 13 residues in the CDR3. Trimming stripped 6 bases from V and 1 base from J, with 10 bases between. As DNA, the CDR3 is TGTGCCAGCAGGTACAGTGCGTCCTACGAGCAGTACTTC. Encoded protein: CASRYSASYEQYF.

This clone was recorded only once. CDR3 bases: TGTGCCAGCAGTTCTAACCGACAGGGGTTAAGGGCCGAGCAGTACGTC. It specifies CASSSNRQGLRAEQYV. The V gene is TRBV6-5, the J gene TRBJ2-7, with 8 bases fitting TRBD1. The CDR3 has 16 residues. Losses at the gene ends were 4 bases for V and 6 bases for J; bases not matched to a gene: 14. The V gene's germline CDR1 is MNHEY and CDR2 SVGAGI.

This CDR3 reads CASSSSGTAYTGELFF. CDR3 DNA: TGTGCCAGCTCATCCTCCGGGACAGCTTACACCGGGGAGCTGTTTTTT. The chain employs TRBV18 and TRBJ2-2; TRBD1 matches 7 bases. The CDR3 contains 16 residues. The V gene's germline CDR1 is KGHSH and CDR2 LQKENI. Germline trimming cut 5 bases from V and 3 bases from J; bases unmatched to any gene: 9. The full variable domain, completed using reference TRBV18 and TRBJ2-2, is NAGVMQNPRHLVRRRGQEARLRCSPMKGHSHVYWYRQLPEEGLKFMVYLQKENIIDESGMPKERFSAEFPKEGPSILRIQQVVRGDSAAYFCASSSSGTAYTGELFFGEGSRLTVL.

The rearrangement links TRBV5-1 to TRBJ1-2, with 7 bases aligning to TRBD1. V trimming: 0 bases; J trimming: 7 bases; junction bases outside the gene matches: 12. This CDR3 comprises 16 residues. Germline CDR1 and CDR2: SGHRS and YFSETQ. In DNA, the CDR3 is TGCGCCAGCAGCTTGGGTGGAGGGACAGCCTTGGGTGGCTACACCTTC. It yields the protein CASSLGGGTALGGYTF.

The rearrangement joins TRBV7-2 to TRBJ1-4; D unresolved. The CDR3 is 13 amino acids. Germline-derived CDR1 and CDR2 are SGHTA and FQGNSA. V was shortened by 3 bases and J by 8 bases, with 10 bases between the two germline ends. The CDR3: CASSFPQEEKLFF. CDR3 in DNA: TGTGCCAGCAGCTTCCCCCAGGAAGAAAAACTGTTTTTT.

The chain employs TRBV12-3 or TRBV12-4 and TRBJ2-6, with D uncertain. Trimming cost V 6 bases and J 0 bases, with 3 bases left between them. The CDR3 sequence is 13 residues long. CDR3 protein: CASRFSGANVLTF. The DNA for the CDR3 is TGTGCCAGCAGGTTCTCTGGGGCCAACGTCCTGACTTTC.

The rearrangement joins TRBV7-9 to TRBJ1-4; D is uncertain. The CDR3 is made up of 15 amino acids. CDR1 and CDR2 (germline): SEHNR, FQNEAQ (reference sequence). V was cut by 7 bases and J by 2 bases, with 14 bases left in between. The chain's CDR3 is CASIFFGGTNEKLFF. Written as DNA, the CDR3 is TGTGCCAGCATCTTCTTCGGAGGGACTAATGAAAAACTGTTTTTT.

This sequence joins TRBV7-2 and TRBJ2-2; 10 bases agree with TRBD2. Per germline, CDR1 SGHTA and CDR2 FQGNSA. The CDR3 is made up of 14 amino acids. V was clipped by 3 bases and J by 5 bases; unmatched bases: 0. The CDR3 here is CASSFSGGTGELFF. CDR3 coding DNA: TGTGCCAGCAGCTTTAGCGGGGGGACCGGGGAGCTGTTTTTT.

This chain links TRBV19 with TRBJ1-2; the match to TRBD1 covers 7 bases. Germline trimming cut 6 bases from V and 9 bases from J; bases unmatched to any gene: 13. CDR3 length equals 14 residues. Germline-derived CDR1 and CDR2 are LNHDA and SQIVND (reference sequence). The CDR3 DNA is TGTGCCAGTAGCCCCACAGGGGCTTCTTTGAGCTACACCTTC. Translation gives CASSPTGASLSYTF.

The rearrangement joins TRBV5-6 to TRBJ1-2; 7 nucleotides line up with TRBD1. The V and J ends lost 3 bases and 4 bases, in that order; junction bases with no gene match: 6. Germline loops: CDR1 SGHDT, CDR2 YYEEEE. This CDR3 is 14 amino acids long. The CDR3 loop is CASSWGTDPYGYTF. Here the CDR3 DNA reads TGTGCCAGCAGCTGGGGGACAGACCCCTATGGCTACACCTTC.

The J gene is TRBJ2-5, the V gene TRBV25-1; 7 nucleotides agree with TRBD1. This CDR3 comprises 14 residues. Per the germline V gene, CDR1 is MGHDK and CDR2 is SYGVNS. The junction had 3 bases not matched to a gene; V was cut back by 2 bases and J by 3 bases. In nucleotides, the CDR3 is TGTGCCAGCAGTGAAGAGGGGGCTGAAGAGACCCAGTACTTC. Residues: CASSEEGAEETQYF.